Reported below is one T cell receptor beta chain. Participant-reported clinical history was the basis for cohort assignment. Recovered Cohort 3 donors showed two negative PCRs, clearance, or symptom resolution. The data were produced by immunoSEQ multiplex PCR, yet TCRdb's version contains in-frame clones alone and is incomplete. The data hold 110,000 to 150,000 clones, with over 70% observed a single time. This entry comes from a study of blood T cell repertoires in COVID-19. Study-level information: In each case, the material was cDNA or gDNA derived from T cells, B-cell-depleted T cells, or PBMCs.

Sequencing input: PBMCs or T cells enriched from blood (not recorded which). The receptor's source is a man in his sixties who had recovered from COVID-19.

The CDR3, as DNA: TGTGCCAGCAGCGTAGTGATCGGGGGTGAAGCTTTCTTT. This gives the protein CASSVVIGGEAFF. This chain joins TRBV9 and TRBJ1-1, with a weak D call TRBD1 (5 bases). Germline values: CDR1 SGDLS, CDR2 YYNGEE. V gave up 0 bases and J gave up 7 bases, with 10 bases separating them. There are 13 residues in the CDR3.